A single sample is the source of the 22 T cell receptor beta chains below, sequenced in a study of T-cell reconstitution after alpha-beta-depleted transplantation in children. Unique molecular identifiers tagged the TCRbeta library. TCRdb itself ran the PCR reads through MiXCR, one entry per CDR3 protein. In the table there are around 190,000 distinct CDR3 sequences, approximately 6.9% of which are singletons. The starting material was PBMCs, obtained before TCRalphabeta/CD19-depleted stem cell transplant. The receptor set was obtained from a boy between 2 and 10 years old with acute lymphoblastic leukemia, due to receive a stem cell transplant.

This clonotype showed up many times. The CDR3 DNA reads TGTGCCATCAGTGGGACTAGCGGGAGCAATGAGCAGTTCTTC. Translated, it gives CAISGTSGSNEQFF. The chain recombines TRBV10-3 with TRBJ2-1; 13 positions match TRBD2. The V and J ends lost 4 bases and 6 bases, in that order; junction bases with no gene match: 0. The CDR3 sequence is 14 residues long. Germline V gene lookup returns CDR1 ENHRY and CDR2 SYGVKD.

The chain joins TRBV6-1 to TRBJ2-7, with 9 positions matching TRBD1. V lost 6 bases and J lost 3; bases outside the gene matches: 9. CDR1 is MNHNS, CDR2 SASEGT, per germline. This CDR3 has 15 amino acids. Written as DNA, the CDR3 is TGTGCCAGCAGCTGGCCGGGACAGGGCGTCTACGAGCAGTACTTC. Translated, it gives CASSWPGQGVYEQYF.

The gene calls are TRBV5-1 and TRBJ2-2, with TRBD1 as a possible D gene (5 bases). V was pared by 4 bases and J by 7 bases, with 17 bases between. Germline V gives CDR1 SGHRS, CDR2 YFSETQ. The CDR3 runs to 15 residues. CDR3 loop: CASSLRQPRSGELFF. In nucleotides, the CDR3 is TGCGCCAGCAGCCTAAGACAGCCTCGGAGCGGGGAGCTGTTTTTT. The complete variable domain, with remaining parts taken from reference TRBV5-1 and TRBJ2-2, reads KAGVTQTPRYLIKTRGQQVTLSCSPISGHRSVSWYQQTPGQGLQFLFEYFSETQRNKGNFPGRFSGRQFSNSRSEMNVSTLELGDSALYLCASSLRQPRSGELFFGEGSRLTVL.

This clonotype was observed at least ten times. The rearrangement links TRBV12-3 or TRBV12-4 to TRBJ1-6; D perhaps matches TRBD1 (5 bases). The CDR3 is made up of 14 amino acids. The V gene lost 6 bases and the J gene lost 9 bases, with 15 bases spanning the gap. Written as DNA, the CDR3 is TGTGCCAGCAGCCCCAGGGAGGGCGGTTCACCCCTCCACTTT. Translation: CASSPREGGSPLHF.

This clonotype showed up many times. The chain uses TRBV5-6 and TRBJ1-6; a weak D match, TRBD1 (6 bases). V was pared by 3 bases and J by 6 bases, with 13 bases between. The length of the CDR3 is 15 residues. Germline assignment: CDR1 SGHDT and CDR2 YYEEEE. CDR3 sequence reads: CASSYNRVSNSPLHF. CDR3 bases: TGTGCCAGCAGCTACAACAGGGTTTCTAATTCACCCCTCCACTTT.

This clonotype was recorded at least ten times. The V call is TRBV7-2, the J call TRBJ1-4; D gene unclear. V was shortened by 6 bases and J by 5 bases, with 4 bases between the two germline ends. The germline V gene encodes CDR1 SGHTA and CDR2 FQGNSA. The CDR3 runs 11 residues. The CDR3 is CASSLNEKLFF. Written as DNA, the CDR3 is TGTGCCAGCAGTCTAAATGAAAAACTGTTTTTT.

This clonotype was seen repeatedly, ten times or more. CDR3 sequence: CATSGATQGETQYF. CDR3 sequence (DNA): TGTGCCACCAGTGGAGCTACACAAGGGGAGACCCAGTACTTC. V gene TRBV24-1 combines with J gene TRBJ2-5; D remains ambiguous. CDR1 and CDR2 (germline): KGHDR, SFDVKD. V was shortened by 5 bases and J by 5 bases, with 14 bases between the two germline ends. The CDR3 is 14 amino acids.

The CDR3 loop is CSASWSGAGELFF. CDR3 bases: TGCAGTGCTAGTTGGTCAGGGGCCGGGGAGCTGTTTTTT. This chain joins TRBV20-1 and TRBJ2-2; perhaps TRBD1 as D (6 bases). Germline V lookup: CDR1 DFQATT, CDR2 SNEGSKA (reference sequence). This CDR3 comprises 13 residues. V was clipped by 3 bases and J by 6 bases, with 11 bases between them.

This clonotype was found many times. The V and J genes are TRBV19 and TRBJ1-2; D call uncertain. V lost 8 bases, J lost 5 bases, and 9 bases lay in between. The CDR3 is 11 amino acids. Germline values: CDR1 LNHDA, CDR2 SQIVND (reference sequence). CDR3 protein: CASGLGYGYTF. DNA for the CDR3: TGTGCCAGTGGACTAGGGTATGGCTACACCTTC.

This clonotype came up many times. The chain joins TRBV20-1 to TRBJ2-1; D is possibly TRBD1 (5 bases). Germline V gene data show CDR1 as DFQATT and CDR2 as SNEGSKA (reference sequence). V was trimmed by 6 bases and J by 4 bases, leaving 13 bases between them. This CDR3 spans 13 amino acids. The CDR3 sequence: CSAPRGAYNEQFF. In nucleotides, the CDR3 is TGCAGTGCCCCTAGGGGCGCTTACAATGAGCAGTTCTTC.

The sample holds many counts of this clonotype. Written as DNA, the CDR3 is TGTGCCAGCAGCCAAAGCGGACAGGGGCCCAGGAACACCATATATTTT. Protein sequence: CASSQSGQGPRNTIYF. V is TRBV3-1 and J is TRBJ1-3; 9 nucleotides match TRBD1. The CDR3 consists of 16 residues. J gave up 7 bases and V 2 bases, and 9 bases lay outside the gene matches. Per germline, CDR1 LGHDT and CDR2 YNNKEL (reference sequence).

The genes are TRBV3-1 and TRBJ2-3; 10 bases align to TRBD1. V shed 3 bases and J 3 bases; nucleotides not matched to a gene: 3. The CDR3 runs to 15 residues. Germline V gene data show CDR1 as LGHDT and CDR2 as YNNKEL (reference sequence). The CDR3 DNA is TGTGCCAGCAGCCAGGACAGGGGGGAGACAGATACGCAGTATTTT. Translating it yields CASSQDRGETDTQYF.

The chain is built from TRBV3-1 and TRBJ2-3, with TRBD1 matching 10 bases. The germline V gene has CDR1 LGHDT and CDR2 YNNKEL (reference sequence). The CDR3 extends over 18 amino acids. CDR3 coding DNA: TGTACCTGCAGTTTAGCGGTCCGGACAGGGGGTGGCCCAGATACGCAGTATTTT. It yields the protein CTCSLAVRTGGGPDTQYF.

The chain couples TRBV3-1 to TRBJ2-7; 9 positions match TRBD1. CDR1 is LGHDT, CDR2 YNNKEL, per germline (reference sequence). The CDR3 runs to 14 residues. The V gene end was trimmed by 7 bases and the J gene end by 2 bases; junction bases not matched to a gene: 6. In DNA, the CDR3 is TGTGCCAGCACCAGGGGACAGGGAACCTACGAGCAGTACTTC. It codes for CASTRGQGTYEQYF.

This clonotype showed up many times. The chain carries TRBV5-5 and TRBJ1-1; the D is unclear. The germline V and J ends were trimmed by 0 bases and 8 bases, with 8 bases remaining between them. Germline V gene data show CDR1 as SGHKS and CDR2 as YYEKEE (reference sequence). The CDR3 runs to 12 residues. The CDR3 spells CASSLDYREAFF. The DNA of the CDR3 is TGTGCCAGCAGCTTGGACTACCGCGAAGCTTTCTTT. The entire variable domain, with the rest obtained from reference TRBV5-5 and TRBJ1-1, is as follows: DAGVTQSPTHLIKTRGQQVTLRCSPISGHKSVSWYQQVLGQGPQFIFQYYEKEERGRGNFPDRFSARQFPNYSSELNVNALLLGDSALYLCASSLDYREAFFGQGTRLTVV.

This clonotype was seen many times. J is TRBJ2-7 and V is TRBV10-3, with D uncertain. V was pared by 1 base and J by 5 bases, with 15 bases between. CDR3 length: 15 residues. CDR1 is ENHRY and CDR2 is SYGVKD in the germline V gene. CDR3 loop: CAISEYASFEHEQYF. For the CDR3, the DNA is TGTGCCATCAGTGAGTACGCGTCATTTGAACACGAGCAGTACTTC.

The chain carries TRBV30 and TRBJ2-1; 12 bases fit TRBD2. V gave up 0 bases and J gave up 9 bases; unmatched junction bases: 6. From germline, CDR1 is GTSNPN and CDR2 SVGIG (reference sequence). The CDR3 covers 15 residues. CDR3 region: CAWSVTSGGFGEQFF. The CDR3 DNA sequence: TGTGCCTGGAGTGTCACTAGCGGGGGGTTTGGTGAGCAGTTCTTC.

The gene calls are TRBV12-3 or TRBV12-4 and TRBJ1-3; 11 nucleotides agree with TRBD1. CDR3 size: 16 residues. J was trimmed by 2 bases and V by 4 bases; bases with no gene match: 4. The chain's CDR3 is CASSYVGQGAGNTIYF. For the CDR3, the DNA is TGTGCCAGCAGTTATGTGGGACAGGGGGCTGGAAACACCATATATTTT.

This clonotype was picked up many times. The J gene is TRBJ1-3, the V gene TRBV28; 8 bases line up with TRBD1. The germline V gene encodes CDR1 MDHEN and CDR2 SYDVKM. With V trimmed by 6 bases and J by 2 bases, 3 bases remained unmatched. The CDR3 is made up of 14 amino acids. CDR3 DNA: TGTGCCAGCAGGGGGACAGGTCCTGGAAACACCATATATTTT. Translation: CASRGTGPGNTIYF.

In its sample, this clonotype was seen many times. For the CDR3, the DNA is TGTGCCAGCAGCCGGAGTTCCGAGACCCAGTACTTC. It is translated as CASSRSSETQYF. The rearrangement joins TRBV5-5 to TRBJ2-5; D is unclear. V was clipped by 4 bases and J by 5 bases, with 9 bases between them. The germline V gene encodes CDR1 SGHKS and CDR2 YYEKEE (reference sequence). This CDR3 is built from 12 residues.

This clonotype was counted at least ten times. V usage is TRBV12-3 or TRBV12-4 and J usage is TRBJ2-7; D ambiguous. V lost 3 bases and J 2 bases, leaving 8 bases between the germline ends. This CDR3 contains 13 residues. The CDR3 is CASSFGPAYEQYF. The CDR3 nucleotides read TGTGCCAGCAGTTTTGGGCCTGCCTACGAGCAGTACTTC.

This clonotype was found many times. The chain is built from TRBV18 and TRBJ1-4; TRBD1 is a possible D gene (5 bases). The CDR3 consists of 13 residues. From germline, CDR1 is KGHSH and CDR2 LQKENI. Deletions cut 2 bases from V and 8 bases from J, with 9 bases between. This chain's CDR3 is CASSPGGGEKLFF. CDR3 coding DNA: TGTGCCAGCTCACCAGGCGGGGGAGAAAAACTGTTTTTT. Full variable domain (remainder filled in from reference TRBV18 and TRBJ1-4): NAGVMQNPRHLVRRRGQEARLRCSPMKGHSHVYWYRQLPEEGLKFMVYLQKENIIDESGMPKERFSAEFPKEGPSILRIQQVVRGDSAAYFCASSPGGGEKLFFGSGTQLSVL.